This T cell receptor beta chain is drawn from a study of T cell repertoires in cytomegalovirus infection. MiXCR, applied by TCRdb to the reads, yields one record per CDR3 protein. Counted here are hundreds of thousands of distinct CDR3 sequences, approximately 31% occurring once; the ten biggest clones make up roughly an eighth. The germline V gene has CDR1 SGHTA and CDR2 FQGNSA. V lost 2 bases and J lost 1, with 8 bases in between. The CDR3 loop spans 14 amino acids. This clonotype was seen many times. Sequencing input: PBMCs. The clonotype originates from a human donor in good health (CMV status not recorded). Some clones in this sample may be carry-over from other donors' samples. This sequence joins TRBV7-2 and TRBJ1-1; D is uncertain. Here the CDR3 DNA reads TGTGCCAGCAGCTTAAAGGCAGGGAACACTGAAGCTTTCTTT. It yields the protein CASSLKAGNTEAFF.